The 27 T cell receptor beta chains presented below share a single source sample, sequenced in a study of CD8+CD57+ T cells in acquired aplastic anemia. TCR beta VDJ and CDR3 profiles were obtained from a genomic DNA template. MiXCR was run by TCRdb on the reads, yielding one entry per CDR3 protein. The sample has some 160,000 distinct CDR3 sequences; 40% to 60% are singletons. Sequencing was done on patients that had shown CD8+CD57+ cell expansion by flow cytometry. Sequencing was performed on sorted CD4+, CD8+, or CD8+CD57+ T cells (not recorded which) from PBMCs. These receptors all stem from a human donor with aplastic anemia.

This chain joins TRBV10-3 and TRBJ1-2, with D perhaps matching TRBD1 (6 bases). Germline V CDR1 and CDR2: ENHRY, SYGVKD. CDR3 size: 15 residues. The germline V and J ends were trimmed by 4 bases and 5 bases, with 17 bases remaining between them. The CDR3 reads CAISGPGQTSYGYTF. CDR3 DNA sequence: TGTGCCATCAGTGGACCGGGACAAACATCGTATGGCTACACCTTC.

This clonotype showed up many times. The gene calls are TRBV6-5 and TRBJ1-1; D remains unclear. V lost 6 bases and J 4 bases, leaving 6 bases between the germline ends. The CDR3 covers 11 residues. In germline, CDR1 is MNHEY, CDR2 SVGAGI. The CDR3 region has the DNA TGTGCCAGCAGGGCAGGCACTGAAGCTTTCTTT. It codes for CASRAGTEAFF.

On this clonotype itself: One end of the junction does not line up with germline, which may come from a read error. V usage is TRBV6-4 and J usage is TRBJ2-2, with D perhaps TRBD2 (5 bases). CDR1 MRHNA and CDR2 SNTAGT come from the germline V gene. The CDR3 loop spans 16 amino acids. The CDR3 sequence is CASSDSISGNTEELFF. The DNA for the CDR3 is TGTGCCAGCAGTGATTCGATCTCCGGGAACACCGAGGAGCTGTTTTTT.

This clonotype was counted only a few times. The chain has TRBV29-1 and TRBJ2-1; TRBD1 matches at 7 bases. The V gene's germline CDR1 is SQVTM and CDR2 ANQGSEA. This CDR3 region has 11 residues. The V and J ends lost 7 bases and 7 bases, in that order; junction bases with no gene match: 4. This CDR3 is CSGGQRNEQFF. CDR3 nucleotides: TGCAGCGGGGGACAGCGGAATGAGCAGTTCTTC.

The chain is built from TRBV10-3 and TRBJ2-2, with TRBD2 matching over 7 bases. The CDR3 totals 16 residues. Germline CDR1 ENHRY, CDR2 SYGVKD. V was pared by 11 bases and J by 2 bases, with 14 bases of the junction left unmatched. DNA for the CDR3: TGTGCCGGCAGTTACTATCTAGCGGAAAACACCGGGGAGCTGTTTTTT. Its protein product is CAGSYYLAENTGELFF.

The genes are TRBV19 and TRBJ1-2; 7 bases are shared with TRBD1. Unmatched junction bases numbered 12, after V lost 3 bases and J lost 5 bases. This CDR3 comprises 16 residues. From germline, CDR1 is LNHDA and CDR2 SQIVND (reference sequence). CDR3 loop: CASSITGQELQYGYTF. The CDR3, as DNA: TGTGCCAGTAGTATCACCGGACAGGAACTACAGTATGGCTACACCTTC.

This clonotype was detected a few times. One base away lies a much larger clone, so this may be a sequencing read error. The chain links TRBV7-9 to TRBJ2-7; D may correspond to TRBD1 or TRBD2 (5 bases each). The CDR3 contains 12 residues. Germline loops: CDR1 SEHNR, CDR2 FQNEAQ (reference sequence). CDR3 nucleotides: TGTGCCAGCGGCTTAGGGACCGGGGAGCAGTACTTC. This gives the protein CASGLGTGEQYF.

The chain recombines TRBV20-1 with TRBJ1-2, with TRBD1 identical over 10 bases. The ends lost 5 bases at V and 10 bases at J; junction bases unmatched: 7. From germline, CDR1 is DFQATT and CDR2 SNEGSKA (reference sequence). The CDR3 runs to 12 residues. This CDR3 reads CSAPGQGSLYTF. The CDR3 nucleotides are TGCAGTGCTCCGGGACAGGGGAGCCTCTACACCTTC.

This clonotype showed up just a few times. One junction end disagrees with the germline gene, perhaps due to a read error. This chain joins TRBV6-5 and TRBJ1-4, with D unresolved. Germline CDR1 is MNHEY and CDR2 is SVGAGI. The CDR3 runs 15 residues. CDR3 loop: CASSYLATPNDKLFF. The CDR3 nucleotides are TGTGCCAGCAGTTATCTTGCGACCCCCAATGATAAACTGTTTTTT.

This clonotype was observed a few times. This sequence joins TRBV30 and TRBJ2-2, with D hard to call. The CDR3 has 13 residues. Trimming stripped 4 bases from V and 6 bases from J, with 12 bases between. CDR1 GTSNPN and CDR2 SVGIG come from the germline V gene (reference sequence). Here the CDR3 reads CAWITRPAGELFF. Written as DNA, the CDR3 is TGTGCCTGGATTACCCGCCCGGCCGGGGAGCTGTTTTTT.

CDR3 bases: TGTGCCAGCAGCCCGTCGGGGCTAGCGGGAGTGCCCCAGTACTTC. Its protein product is CASSPSGLAGVPQYF. The genes are TRBV13 and TRBJ2-5; 10 bases fit TRBD2. V lost 5 bases and J lost 9; bases outside the gene matches: 12. The CDR3 spans 15 residues. Per germline, CDR1 PRHDT and CDR2 FYEKMQ (reference sequence).

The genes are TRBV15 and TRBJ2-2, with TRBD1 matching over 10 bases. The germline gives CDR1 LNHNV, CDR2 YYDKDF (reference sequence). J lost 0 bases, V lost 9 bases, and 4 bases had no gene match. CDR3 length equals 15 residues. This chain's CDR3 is CATRQGAPNTGELFF. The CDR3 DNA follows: TGTGCCACTCGACAGGGGGCGCCGAACACCGGGGAGCTGTTTTTT.

The CDR3 DNA is TGTGCCAGTTCGGCGGCTGAGCCCTGCGAGCAGTACTTC. Translated, it gives CASSAAEPCEQYF. J is TRBJ2-7 and V is TRBV19, with D unclear. Germline CDR1 LNHDA, CDR2 SQIVND (reference sequence). The germline V and J ends were trimmed by 8 bases and 6 bases, with 17 bases remaining between them. CDR3 size: 13 residues.

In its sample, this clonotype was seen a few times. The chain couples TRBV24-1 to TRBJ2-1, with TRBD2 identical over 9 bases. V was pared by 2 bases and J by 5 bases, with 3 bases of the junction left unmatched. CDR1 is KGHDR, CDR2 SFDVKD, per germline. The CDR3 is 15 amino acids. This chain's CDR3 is CATSDSPSGNNEQFF. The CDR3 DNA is TGTGCCACCAGTGATTCCCCTAGCGGGAACAATGAGCAGTTCTTC.

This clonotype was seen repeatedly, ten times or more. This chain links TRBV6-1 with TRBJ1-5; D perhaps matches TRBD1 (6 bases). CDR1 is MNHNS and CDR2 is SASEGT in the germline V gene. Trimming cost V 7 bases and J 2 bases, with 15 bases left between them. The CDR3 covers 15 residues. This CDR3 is CASKKRQDGNQPQHF. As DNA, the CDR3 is TGTGCCAGCAAAAAGAGACAGGACGGCAATCAGCCCCAGCATTTT.

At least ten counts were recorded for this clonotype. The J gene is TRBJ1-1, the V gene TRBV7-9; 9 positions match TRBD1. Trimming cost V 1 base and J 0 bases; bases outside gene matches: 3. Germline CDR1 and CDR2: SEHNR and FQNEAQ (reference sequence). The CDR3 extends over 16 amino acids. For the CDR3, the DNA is TGTGCCAGCAGCTTAGTGGACAGGGGATTGAACACTGAAGCTTTCTTT. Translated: CASSLVDRGLNTEAFF. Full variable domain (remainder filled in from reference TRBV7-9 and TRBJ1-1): DTGVSQNPRHKITKRGQNVTFRCDPISEHNRLYWYRQTLGQGPEFLTYFQNEAQLEKSRLLSDRFSAERPKGSFSTLEIQRTEQGDSAMYLCASSLVDRGLNTEAFFGQGTRLTVV.

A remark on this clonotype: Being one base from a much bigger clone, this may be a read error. CDR3 DNA: TGTGCCGGCAGCGGTTTCTCGACGGGACATTTCAATGAGCAGTTCTTC. Its translation is CAGSGFSTGHFNEQFF. J is TRBJ2-1 and V is TRBV9; perhaps TRBD1 as D (6 bases). Germline CDR1 SGDLS, CDR2 YYNGEE. The CDR3 totals 16 residues.

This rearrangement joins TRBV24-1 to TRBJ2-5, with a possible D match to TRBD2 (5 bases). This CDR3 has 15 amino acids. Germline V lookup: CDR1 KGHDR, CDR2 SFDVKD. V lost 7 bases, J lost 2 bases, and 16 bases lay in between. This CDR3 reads CATSPGFLPQETQYF. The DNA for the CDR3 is TGTGCCACCAGCCCGGGATTTTTACCACAAGAGACCCAGTACTTC.

The CDR3: CASTPAGGTDTQYF. As DNA, the CDR3 is TGTGCCAGCACCCCGGCGGGGGGCACAGATACGCAGTATTTT. This rearrangement joins TRBV7-9 to TRBJ2-3; 7 bases fit TRBD2. Germline V gene sequence: CDR1 SEHNR, CDR2 FQNEAQ (reference sequence). V trimming: 7 bases; J trimming: 1 base; junction bases outside the gene matches: 5. CDR3 size: 14 residues. Supplemented by reference TRBV7-9 and TRBJ2-3, the full variable domain reads DTGVSQNPRHKITKRGQNVTFRCDPISEHNRLYWYRQTLGQGPEFLTYFQNEAQLEKSRLLSDRFSAERPKGSFSTLEIQRTEQGDSAMYLCASTPAGGTDTQYFGPGTRLTVL.

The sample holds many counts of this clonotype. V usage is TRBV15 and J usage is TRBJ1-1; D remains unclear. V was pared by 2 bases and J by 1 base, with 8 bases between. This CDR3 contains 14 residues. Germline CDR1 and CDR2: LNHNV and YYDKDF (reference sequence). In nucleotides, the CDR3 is TGTGCCACCAGCAGAATTGGTAAGAACACTGAAGCTTTCTTT. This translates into CATSRIGKNTEAFF.

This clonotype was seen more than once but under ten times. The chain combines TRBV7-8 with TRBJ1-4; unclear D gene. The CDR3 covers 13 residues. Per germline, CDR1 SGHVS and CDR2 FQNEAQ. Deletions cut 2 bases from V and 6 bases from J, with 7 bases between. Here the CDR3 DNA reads TGTGCCAGCAGCTTATTGATGGATGAAAAACTGTTTTTT. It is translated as CASSLLMDEKLFF. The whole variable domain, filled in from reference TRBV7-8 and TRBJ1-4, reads GAGVSQSPRYKVAKRGQDVALRCDPISGHVSLFWYQQALGQGPEFLTYFQNEAQLDKSGLPSDRFFAERPEGSVSTLKIQRTQQEDSAVYLCASSLLMDEKLFFGSGTQLSVL.

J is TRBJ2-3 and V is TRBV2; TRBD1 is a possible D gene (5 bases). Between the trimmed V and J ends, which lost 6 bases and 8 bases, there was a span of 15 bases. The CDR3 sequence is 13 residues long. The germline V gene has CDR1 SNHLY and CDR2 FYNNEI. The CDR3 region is CASSLVRERTQYF. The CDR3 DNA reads TGTGCCAGCAGCTTAGTCAGGGAACGTACGCAGTATTTT.

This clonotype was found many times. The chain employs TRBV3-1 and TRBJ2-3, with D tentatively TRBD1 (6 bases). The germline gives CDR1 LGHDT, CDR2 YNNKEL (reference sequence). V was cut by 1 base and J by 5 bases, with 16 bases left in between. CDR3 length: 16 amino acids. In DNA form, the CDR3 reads TGTGCCAGCAGCCAAGTAGGTTGGGGGCGAGGAGATACGCAGTATTTT. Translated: CASSQVGWGRGDTQYF.

For the CDR3, the DNA is TGTGCCAGCAGCCAACCCCCTTACACAGGGATAACCGGGGAGCTGTTTTTT. It is translated as CASSQPPYTGITGELFF. The chain links TRBV12-3 or TRBV12-4 to TRBJ2-2; possibly TRBD1 for D (6 bases). The CDR3 consists of 17 residues. V was cut by 6 bases and J by 5 bases, with 22 bases left in between.

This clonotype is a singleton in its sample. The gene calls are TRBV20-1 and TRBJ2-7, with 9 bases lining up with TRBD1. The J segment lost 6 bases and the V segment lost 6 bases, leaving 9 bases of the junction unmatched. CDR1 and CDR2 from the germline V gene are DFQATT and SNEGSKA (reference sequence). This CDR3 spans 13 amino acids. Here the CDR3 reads CSASSPDRGEQYF. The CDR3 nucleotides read TGCAGTGCCAGCAGTCCGGACAGGGGCGAGCAGTACTTC.

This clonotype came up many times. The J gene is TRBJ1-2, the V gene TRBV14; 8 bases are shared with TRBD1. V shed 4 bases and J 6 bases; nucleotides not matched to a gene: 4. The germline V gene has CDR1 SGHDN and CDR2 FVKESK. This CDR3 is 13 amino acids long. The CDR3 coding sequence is TGTGCCAGCAGCCCTCAGGGGGCGCATGGCTACACCTTC. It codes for CASSPQGAHGYTF.

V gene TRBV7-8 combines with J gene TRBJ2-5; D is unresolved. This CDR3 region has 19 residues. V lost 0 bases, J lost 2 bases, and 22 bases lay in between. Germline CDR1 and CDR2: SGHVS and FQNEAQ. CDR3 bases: TGTGCCAGCAGCTTAGCTAGGGTGGCGTTTCTTCGTGGGCAAGAGACCCAGTACTTC. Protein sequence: CASSLARVAFLRGQETQYF.